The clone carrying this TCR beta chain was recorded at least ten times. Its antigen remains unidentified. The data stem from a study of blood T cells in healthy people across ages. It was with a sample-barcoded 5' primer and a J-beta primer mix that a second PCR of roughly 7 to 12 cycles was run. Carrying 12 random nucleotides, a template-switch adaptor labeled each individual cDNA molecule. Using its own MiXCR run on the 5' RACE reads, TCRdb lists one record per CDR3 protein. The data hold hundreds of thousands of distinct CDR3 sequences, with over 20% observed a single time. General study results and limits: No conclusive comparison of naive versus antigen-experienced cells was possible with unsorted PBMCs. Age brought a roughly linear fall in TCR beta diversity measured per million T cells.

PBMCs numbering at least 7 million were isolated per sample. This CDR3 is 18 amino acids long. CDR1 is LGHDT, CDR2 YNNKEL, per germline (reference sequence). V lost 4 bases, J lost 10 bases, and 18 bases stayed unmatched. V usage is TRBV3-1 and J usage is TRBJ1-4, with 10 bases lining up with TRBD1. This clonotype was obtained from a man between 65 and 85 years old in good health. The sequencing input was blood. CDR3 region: CASSPSRDRGSGVGKLFF. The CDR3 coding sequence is TGTGCCAGCAGCCCCTCCCGGGACAGGGGATCAGGTGTGGGAAAACTGTTTTTT.